This record covers a single TCR beta chain. What it recognizes is unknown. TCRdb independently ran MiXCR on the 5' RACE reads; one entry per CDR3 protein. The sample records 270,000 or so distinct CDR3 sequences, under 20% being singletons. The source of the sample is a study of CD8 T cells in ankylosing spondylitis. Regarding the study as a whole: Within matched ankylosing spondylitis synovial fluid, disease-linked clones were reportedly significantly enriched.

The CDR3 is made up of 16 amino acids. Trimming pared 1 base from V and 1 base from J, leaving 10 bases between. The sequence was obtained from a male donor with ankylosing spondylitis or in good health (not recorded which). Sequencing was carried out using blood, either unsorted or a sorted T cell fraction (not recorded which). The chain combines TRBV12-3 or TRBV12-4 with TRBJ2-2, with no clear D. CDR3 residues: CASSLESGRNTGELFF. CDR3 DNA: TGTGCCAGCAGTTTAGAGTCAGGAAGGAACACCGGGGAGCTGTTTTTT.